These 27 T cell receptor beta chains originate from one sample sequenced in a study of CXCR3-negative and CXCR3-positive naive CD8 T cells. Whole-study results and caveats: Compared with CXCR3-negative naive cells, CXCR3-positive naive cells showed more hydrophobic TRB CDR3s.

No antigen has been assigned to these receptors. It was by 5' RACE with UMI labels that the TRB cDNA libraries were prepared. From its re-call of the 5' RACE reads, TCRdb lists each CDR3 protein once, without DNA. This sample's clone table lists 95,000 to 100,000 distinct CDR3 sequences. Sequencing used naive CXCR3+ CD8+ T cells from blood. The subset is: CD45RO-CCR7+CD27+CD95- naive CD8+ T cells expressing CXCR3 (TNR3+). These receptors were obtained from a human donor in good health. Some clones in this sample may be carry-over from other donors' samples.

This chain links TRBV6-5 with TRBJ2-2. The CDR3 length is 15 residues. Germline assignment: CDR1 MNHEY and CDR2 SVGAGI. The CDR3 spells CASSYADTNTGELFF.

This chain links TRBV12-3 or TRBV12-4 with TRBJ1-2; TCRdb outputs TRBD1, but without DNA this stays unchecked. CDR3 length: 15 residues. The CDR3 loop reads CASSVTVTGDYGYTF.

V is TRBV3-1 and J is TRBJ2-1; TCRdb returns TRBD2, unconfirmable since there is no DNA. The germline gives CDR1 LGHDT, CDR2 YNNKEL (reference sequence). The CDR3 is 17 residues long. CDR3 sequence: CASSQGLAGGSYNEQFF.

The V call is TRBV20-1, the J call TRBJ1-1; TCRdb's D gene call, TRBD1, goes unchecked for lack of DNA. The germline V gene encodes CDR1 DFQATT and CDR2 SNEGSKA (reference sequence). The CDR3 is 14 amino acids. The CDR3 sequence: CSAPYGQGHTEAFF.

This chain connects TRBV19 to TRBJ2-7; TCRdb names TRBD1, which stays unverified in the absence of DNA. The CDR3 totals 13 residues. Germline lookup yields CDR1 LNHDA and CDR2 SQIVND (reference sequence). The CDR3 is CASSVGVSYEQYF.

The gene calls are TRBV19 and TRBJ2-7; TCRdb returns TRBD1, unconfirmable since there is no DNA. There are 15 residues in the CDR3. Per the germline V gene, CDR1 is LNHDA and CDR2 is SQIVND (reference sequence). CDR3 sequence reads: CASSMGTRGPDEQYF.

V gene TRBV4-2 combines with J gene TRBJ2-5; checking the TCRdb D call of TRBD1 is not possible without DNA. The CDR3 totals 17 residues. Germline V gene data show CDR1 as LGHNA and CDR2 as YNFKEQ. CDR3: CASSPQQIGADGETQYF.

This chain connects TRBV20-1 to TRBJ2-7; TCRdb's D call, TRBD1, is unchecked because there is no DNA. The V gene's germline CDR1 is DFQATT and CDR2 SNEGSKA (reference sequence). CDR3 length: 13 amino acids. The chain's CDR3 is CSARQGEFYEQYF.

The gene calls are TRBV18 and TRBJ2-1; as DNA is missing, the TRBD1 call by TCRdb cannot be tested. CDR1 and CDR2 (germline): KGHSH, LQKENI. The CDR3 extends over 16 amino acids. This CDR3 reads CASSPDLGGIGNEQFF.

The V and J genes are TRBV7-3 and TRBJ2-7; TCRdb outputs TRBD1, but without DNA this stays unchecked. CDR1 and CDR2 from the germline V gene are SGHTA and FQGTGA. The CDR3 is 15 amino acids. CDR3 protein: CASSVGTGGPYEQYF.

The chain links TRBV7-9 to TRBJ2-1; without DNA, the TCRdb call of TRBD2 cannot be checked. The CDR3 totals 17 residues. The germline V gene has CDR1 SEHNR and CDR2 FQNEAQ (reference sequence). The CDR3 protein is CASSPRLAGAHYNEQFF.

The genes are TRBV7-9 and TRBJ2-3; TCRdb indicates TRBD1, and absent DNA this call remains unverified. Germline values: CDR1 SEHNR, CDR2 FQNEAQ (reference sequence). CDR3 length: 16 amino acids. The CDR3: CASSPQGQGATDTQYF.

V and J are TRBV11-2 and TRBJ2-1; without DNA, the TCRdb call of TRBD1 cannot be checked. The CDR3 contains 16 residues. In germline, CDR1 is SGHAT, CDR2 FQNNGV. The CDR3 reads CASSLDWRQGSNEQFF.

V is TRBV20-1 and J is TRBJ1-3; the D call from TCRdb, TRBD1, cannot be confirmed without DNA. Germline V CDR1 and CDR2: DFQATT, SNEGSKA (reference sequence). The length of the CDR3 is 16 residues. The chain's CDR3 is CSARGPEGTAWNTIYF.

The chain couples TRBV19 to TRBJ2-2; there is no DNA to check the TCRdb D call of TRBD1. The CDR3 sequence is 15 residues long. Germline V gives CDR1 LNHDA, CDR2 SQIVND (reference sequence). The chain's CDR3 is CASTPWGGGTGELFF.

The chain couples TRBV19 to TRBJ2-1. The CDR3 extends over 13 amino acids. Germline values: CDR1 LNHDA, CDR2 SQIVND (reference sequence). CDR3 loop: CASSIGWYNEQFF.

The chain links TRBV28 to TRBJ2-7; TCRdb's D call, TRBD1, is unchecked because there is no DNA. The V gene's germline CDR1 is MDHEN and CDR2 SYDVKM. The CDR3 has 16 amino acids. CDR3 residues: CASSPWGSTASYEQYF.

The J gene is TRBJ1-5, the V gene TRBV12-3 or TRBV12-4. The CDR3 covers 16 residues. The CDR3: CASSPPGTRGNQPQHF.

The CDR3 spells CASSLGTVATDTQYF. This chain links TRBV5-6 with TRBJ2-3. This CDR3 comprises 15 residues. Germline V CDR1 and CDR2: SGHDT, YYEEEE.

The gene calls are TRBV15 and TRBJ2-4; TCRdb gives TRBD2 as the D gene, but with no DNA this cannot be confirmed. The CDR3 consists of 15 residues. Germline-derived CDR1 and CDR2 are LNHNV and YYDKDF (reference sequence). The CDR3 sequence is CATSRYGTRGDIQYF.

The V call is TRBV7-3, the J call TRBJ2-2; the TCRdb call, TRBD1, lacks DNA for checking. Germline CDR1 reads SGHTA; CDR2 reads FQGTGA. The length of the CDR3 is 15 residues. The CDR3 loop is CASSLGPTNTGELFF.

J is TRBJ2-7 and V is TRBV5-1; the TCRdb call, TRBD1, lacks DNA for checking. The CDR3 is 16 residues long. The germline V gene has CDR1 SGHRS and CDR2 YFSETQ. CDR3 protein: CASSGPQGTQPYEQYF.

The chain employs TRBV12-3 or TRBV12-4 and TRBJ2-1; without DNA, the TCRdb call of TRBD2 cannot be checked. There are 19 residues in the CDR3. CDR3 sequence: CASTPPAVDSAFRYNEQFF.

The genes are TRBV6-2 or TRBV6-3 and TRBJ2-7; the TRBD2 assignment by TCRdb is unverifiable without DNA. CDR1 and CDR2 from the germline V gene are MNHEY and SVGEGT. The CDR3 consists of 14 residues. CDR3 sequence: CASSPGLRSYEQYF.

The chain is built from TRBV5-1 and TRBJ2-7; TCRdb outputs TRBD1, but without DNA this stays unchecked. The germline CDR1 and CDR2 sequences are SGHRS and YFSETQ. This CDR3 comprises 13 residues. The CDR3: CASAALVSYEQYF.

This chain connects TRBV7-2 to TRBJ2-1; lacking DNA, the TRBD1 call made by TCRdb goes unchecked. The germline gives CDR1 SGHTA, CDR2 FQGNSA. CDR3 size: 13 residues. The CDR3 loop reads CASSLGGGNEQFF.

The V and J genes are TRBV30 and TRBJ2-7; TCRdb outputs TRBD1, but without DNA this stays unchecked. Germline values: CDR1 GTSNPN, CDR2 SVGIG (reference sequence). The CDR3 runs to 14 residues. The CDR3 here is CAWTSGFPHYEQYF.